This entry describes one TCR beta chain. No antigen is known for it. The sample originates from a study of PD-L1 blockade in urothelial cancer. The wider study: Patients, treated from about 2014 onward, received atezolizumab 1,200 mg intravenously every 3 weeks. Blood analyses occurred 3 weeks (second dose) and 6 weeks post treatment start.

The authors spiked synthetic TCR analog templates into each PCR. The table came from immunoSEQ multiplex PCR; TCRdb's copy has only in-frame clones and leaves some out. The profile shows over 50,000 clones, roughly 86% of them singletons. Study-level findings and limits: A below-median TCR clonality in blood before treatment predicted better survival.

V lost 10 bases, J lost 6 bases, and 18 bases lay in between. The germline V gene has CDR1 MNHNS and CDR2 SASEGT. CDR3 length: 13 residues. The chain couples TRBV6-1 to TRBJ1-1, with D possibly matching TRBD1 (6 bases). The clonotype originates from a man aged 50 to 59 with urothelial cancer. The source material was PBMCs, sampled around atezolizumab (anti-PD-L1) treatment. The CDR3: CATNRDILSEAFF. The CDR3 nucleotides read TGTGCCACCAACCGGGACATTCTCTCTGAAGCTTTCTTT.